The source of this T cell receptor beta chain is a study of blood T cell repertoires in COVID-19. Study context: PBMCs, B-cell-depleted T cells, or T cells provided the cDNA or gDNA that made up the material.

This CDR3 is built from 15 residues. CDR1 and CDR2 from the germline V gene are LGHNA and YNFKEQ. The V and J ends lost 4 bases and 0 bases respectively, with 12 bases between them. Across about 22 US areas, participants ranged in age from about 18 to 90 years. Cohorts were assigned according to the clinical history that participants reported. As processed by the authors: Reference gene primer amplification in the assay estimated nucleated cell counts. Here immunoSEQ multiplex PCR was the method, and the copy in TCRdb shows in-frame clones only, minus some. Clonal size and the V and J genes are those of that table, whereas D and trimming came from the DNA. The data hold roughly 240,000 clones, with approximately 90% observed a single time.

The chain has TRBV4-2 and TRBJ1-1; D unresolved. This TCR was recovered from a man aged 45 to 65 who had been exposed to COVID-19. Sequencing was done on a sample of PBMCs or T cells enriched from blood (not recorded which). The chain's CDR3 is CASSPYTEMNTEAFF. CDR3 coding DNA: TGTGCCAGCAGCCCCTACACAGAAATGAACACTGAAGCTTTCTTT.